This T cell receptor (beta chain) came from a study of T cell repertoires in cytomegalovirus infection. Study summary: Recently described HLA-C-restricted plus well-studied HLA-B-restricted CMV epitopes were used. Carrying CMV and the relevant HLA type showed in public TCR beta signatures.

Study-level findings and limits: Within the response measured ex vivo, HLA-C-restricted CMV-specific TCR beta clonotypes were dominant. Totalled public TCR beta family frequency picked out people who carried CMV plus the relevant HLA.

This clonotype was recorded once. Its target is not known. TCRdb re-called the reads through MiXCR, storing one row per CDR3 protein. The data hold around 710,000 distinct CDR3 sequences, with 25% to 35% observed a single time. Germline V lookup: CDR1 DFQATT, CDR2 SNEGSKA (reference sequence). The CDR3 totals 13 residues. V gave up 7 bases and J gave up 3 bases; unmatched junction bases: 6. The TCR originated in a human donor in good health (CMV status not recorded). Some clones in this sample may be carry-over from other donors' samples. This chain joins TRBV20-1 and TRBJ1-1, with 9 positions matching TRBD1. The input for sequencing was cultured CD8+ T cells from PBMCs, taken from culture after CMV antigen stimulation. The CDR3 sequence is CSGWTGVHTEAFF. The CDR3 bases are TGCAGTGGATGGACAGGGGTTCACACTGAAGCTTTCTTT.